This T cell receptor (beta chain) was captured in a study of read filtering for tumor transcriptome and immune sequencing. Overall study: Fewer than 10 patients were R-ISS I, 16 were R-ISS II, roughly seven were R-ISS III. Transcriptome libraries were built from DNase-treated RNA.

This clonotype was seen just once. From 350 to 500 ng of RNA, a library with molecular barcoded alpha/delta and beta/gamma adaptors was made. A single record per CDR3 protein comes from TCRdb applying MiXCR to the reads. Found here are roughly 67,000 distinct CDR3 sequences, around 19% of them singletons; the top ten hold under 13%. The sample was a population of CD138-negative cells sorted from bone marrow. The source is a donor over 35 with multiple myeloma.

In nucleotides, the CDR3 is TGTGCCACCTCGTGGCGGGGGGCCTACGAGCAGTACTTC. The encoded protein is CATSWRGAYEQYF. The chain has TRBV28 and TRBJ2-7, with 8 bases fitting TRBD2. V lost 10 bases and J lost 2; bases outside the gene matches: 7. This CDR3 spans 13 amino acids. From germline, CDR1 is MDHEN and CDR2 SYDVKM.